This T cell receptor beta chain was sequenced during a study of blood T cell repertoires in COVID-19. Overall study context: Two negative PCRs, clearance, or symptom resolution had been documented for recovered Cohort 3 donors. Specimens from acute and convalescent COVID-19 originated in the United States, Italy and Spain. PBMCs, B-cell-depleted T cells, or T cells provided the cDNA or gDNA that made up the material.

TCRdb's table, derived via immunoSEQ multiplex PCR, lists solely in-frame clones and lacks some. The data contain 350,000 to 400,000 clones, 80% to 90% of them singletons. V was clipped by 1 base and J by 4 bases; unmatched bases: 8. Germline V gene lookup returns CDR1 SGHTA and CDR2 FQGTGA. The CDR3 runs 17 residues. Clinical history as reported by participants underpinned cohort assignment. This sequence was found in a man aged 35-49 years in a cohort exposed to, infected with or recovered from COVID-19 (not recorded which). The rearrangement links TRBV7-3 to TRBJ2-2, with 8 bases lining up with TRBD2. Sequencing used PBMCs or T cells enriched from blood (not recorded which). CDR3 region: CASSLISGTRFTGELFF. As DNA, the CDR3 is TGTGCCAGCAGCTTAATCTCCGGGACTAGATTCACCGGGGAGCTGTTTTTT.